Following are 8 T cell receptor beta chains from one sample sequenced in a study of blood T cell repertoires in COVID-19. Method: immunoSEQ multiplex PCR; TCRdb's copy keeps in-frame clones and lacks some. Among more than 350,000 clones listed, more than 70% were seen once. Sample: peripheral blood. The receptors originated from a woman in her twenties or thirties with COVID-19, enrolled during active disease.

V is TRBV29-1 and J is TRBJ2-1; the D gene is possibly TRBD2 (6 bases). Trimming removed 6 bases from V and 7 bases from J, with 10 bases in between. Germline loops: CDR1 SQVTM, CDR2 ANQGSEA. CDR3 size: 11 residues. CDR3 sequence: CSVGGLNEQFF. DNA of the CDR3: TGCAGCGTGGGGGGTTTAAATGAGCAGTTCTTC.

J is TRBJ1-5 and V is TRBV6-5; TRBD1 is a possible D gene (6 bases). The CDR3 has 14 amino acids. CDR1 and CDR2 (germline): MNHEY, SVGAGI. Trimming left V 5 bases short and J 6 bases short, with 14 bases between. The CDR3 DNA reads as TGTGCCAGCAGTAAGGAACAGGGCGGTCAGCCCCAGCATTTT. As protein: CASSKEQGGQPQHF.

The chain links TRBV3-1 (or the pseudogene TRBV3-2) to TRBJ2-5; 8 bases match TRBD2. The V gene's germline CDR1 is LGHDT and CDR2 YNNKEL (reference sequence). J gave up 3 bases and V 4 bases, and 7 bases lay outside the gene matches. The CDR3 spans 15 residues. CDR3 protein: CASSPMTGGEETQYF. For the CDR3, the DNA is TGTGCCAGCAGCCCAATGACGGGGGGGGAAGAGACCCAGTACTTC.

This chain joins TRBV19 and TRBJ1-4; D remains unclear. Per germline, CDR1 LNHDA and CDR2 SQIVND (reference sequence). Trimming removed 0 bases from V and 4 bases from J, with 9 bases in between. The CDR3 totals 15 residues. CDR3 residues: CASSIDWNSNEKLFF. In DNA form, the CDR3 reads TGTGCCAGTAGTATAGATTGGAACAGTAATGAAAAACTGTTTTTT.

V is TRBV29-1 and J is TRBJ1-1; 9 bases fit TRBD1. The CDR3 runs to 14 residues. Looked up from germline, CDR1 is SQVTM and CDR2 is ANQGSEA. V was clipped by 7 bases and J by 1 base; unmatched bases: 7. CDR3 residues: CSAPDRGTNTEAFF. In DNA form, the CDR3 reads TGCAGCGCTCCAGACAGGGGGACGAACACTGAAGCTTTCTTT.

The chain joins TRBV4-1 to TRBJ1-1; tentative D call: TRBD1 (6 bases). The CDR3 is made up of 17 amino acids. CDR1 MGHRA and CDR2 YSYEKL come from the germline V gene. V was shortened by 0 bases and J by 0 bases, with 14 bases between the two germline ends. The chain's CDR3 is CASSQEDTGLMNTEAFF. CDR3 nucleotides: TGCGCCAGCAGCCAAGAGGACACAGGGCTCATGAACACTGAAGCTTTCTTT.

V gene TRBV7-2 combines with J gene TRBJ2-2; TRBD1 aligns across 8 bases. V shed 5 bases and J 11 bases; nucleotides not matched to a gene: 10. The germline gives CDR1 SGHTA, CDR2 FQGNSA. The CDR3 has 14 amino acids. CDR3 sequence (DNA): TGTGCCAGCAGCCAGCCGGGACAGGTGGGAGAGCTGTTTTTT. The encoded protein is CASSQPGQVGELFF.

This chain's CDR3 is CASSLSLDSPRDGAFF. The DNA of the CDR3 is TGTGCCAGCAGCTTAAGTTTGGACAGTCCCCGCGATGGAGCTTTCTTT. This chain connects TRBV11-2 to TRBJ1-1, with D perhaps TRBD1 (6 bases). CDR1 is SGHAT, CDR2 FQNNGV, per germline. The CDR3 has 16 amino acids. The germline V and J ends were trimmed by 2 bases and 10 bases, with 23 bases remaining between them.